This T cell receptor (beta chain) appears in the sequencing data of a study of CD8 T cells in ankylosing spondylitis. Points on this clonotype: Its target is not known.

Findings and caveats of the study: CD8+ by phenotype, disease-linked clones were relatively rare in peripheral blood.

Between the trimmed V and J ends, which lost 8 bases and 10 bases, there was a span of 14 bases. The CDR3 is 11 amino acids. CDR1 is WNHNN and CDR2 is SYGVQD in the germline V gene (reference sequence). Researchers built TCR beta libraries using quantitative 5'-RACE with molecular barcodes. TCRdb used MiXCR to reprocess the 5' RACE reads, holding one entry per CDR3 protein. In the table there are approximately 180,000 distinct CDR3 sequences, about 18% of which are singletons. The rearrangement uses TRBV10-1 and TRBJ1-1; D unresolved. The receptor was isolated from a male donor under 30 with ankylosing spondylitis or in good health (not recorded which). The sequencing input was blood, either unsorted or a sorted T cell fraction (not recorded which). In DNA form, the CDR3 reads TGCGCCAGCGGTACCGGGCCCCGAGCTTTCTTT. Translating gives CASGTGPRAFF.